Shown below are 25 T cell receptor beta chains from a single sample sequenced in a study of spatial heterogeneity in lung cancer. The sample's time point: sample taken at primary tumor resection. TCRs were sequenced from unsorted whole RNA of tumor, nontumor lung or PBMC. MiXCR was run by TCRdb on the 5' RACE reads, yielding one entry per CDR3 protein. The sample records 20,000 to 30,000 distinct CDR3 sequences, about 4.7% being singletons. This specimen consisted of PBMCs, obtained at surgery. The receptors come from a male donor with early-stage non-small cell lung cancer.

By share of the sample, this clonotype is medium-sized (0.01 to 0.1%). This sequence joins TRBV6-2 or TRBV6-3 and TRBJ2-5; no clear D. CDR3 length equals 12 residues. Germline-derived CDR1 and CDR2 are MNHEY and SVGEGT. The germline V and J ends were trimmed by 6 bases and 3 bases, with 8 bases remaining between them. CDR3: CASSPYEETQYF. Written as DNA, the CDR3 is TGTGCCAGCAGCCCTTATGAAGAGACCCAGTACTTC.

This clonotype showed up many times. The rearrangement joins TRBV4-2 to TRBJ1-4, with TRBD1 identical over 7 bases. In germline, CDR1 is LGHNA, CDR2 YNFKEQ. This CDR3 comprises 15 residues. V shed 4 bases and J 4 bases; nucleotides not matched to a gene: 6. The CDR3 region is CASSLSGTDNEKLFF. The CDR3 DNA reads TGTGCCAGCAGCCTTTCCGGGACAGATAATGAAAAACTGTTTTTT.

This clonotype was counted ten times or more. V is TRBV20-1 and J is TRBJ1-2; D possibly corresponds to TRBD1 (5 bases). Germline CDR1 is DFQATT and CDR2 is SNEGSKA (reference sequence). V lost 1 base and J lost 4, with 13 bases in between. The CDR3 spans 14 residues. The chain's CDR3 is CSARAPVQGYGYTF. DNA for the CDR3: TGCAGTGCTAGAGCCCCCGTGCAGGGCTATGGCTACACCTTC.

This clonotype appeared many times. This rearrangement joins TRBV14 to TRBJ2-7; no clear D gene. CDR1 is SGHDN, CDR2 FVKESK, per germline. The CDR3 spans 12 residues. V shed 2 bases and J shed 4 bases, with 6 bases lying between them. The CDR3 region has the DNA TGTGCCAGCAGCCAAAGTAGGTACGAGCAGTACTTC. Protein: CASSQSRYEQYF.

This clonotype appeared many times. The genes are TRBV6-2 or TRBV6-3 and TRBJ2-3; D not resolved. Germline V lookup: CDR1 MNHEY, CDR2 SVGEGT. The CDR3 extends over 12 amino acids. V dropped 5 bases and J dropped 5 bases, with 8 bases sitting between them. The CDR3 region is CASSQNLDTQYF. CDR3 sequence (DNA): TGTGCCAGCAGTCAAAACCTAGATACGCAGTATTTT.

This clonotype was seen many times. For the CDR3, the DNA is TGTGCCAGCAGCCCCTCTGACGTTGGCACCGGGGAGCTGTTTTTT. Its translation is CASSPSDVGTGELFF. The chain has TRBV3-1 and TRBJ2-2; D gene unclear. Germline V gene sequence: CDR1 LGHDT, CDR2 YNNKEL (reference sequence). This CDR3 has 15 residues. The V end lost 4 bases, the J end lost 4 bases, and 13 bases lay between the germline ends.

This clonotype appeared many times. DNA of the CDR3: TGTGCCAGCAGTTACTACGGCGGGGGGGCCGGCAAAAACATTCAGTACTTC. Protein product: CASSYYGGGAGKNIQYF. The V gene is TRBV6-2 or TRBV6-3, the J gene TRBJ2-4; TRBD2 agrees at 9 bases. Germline CDR1 and CDR2: MNHEY and SVGEGT. Trimming took 1 base from V and 3 from J; bases not matched to a gene: 7. CDR3 size: 17 residues.

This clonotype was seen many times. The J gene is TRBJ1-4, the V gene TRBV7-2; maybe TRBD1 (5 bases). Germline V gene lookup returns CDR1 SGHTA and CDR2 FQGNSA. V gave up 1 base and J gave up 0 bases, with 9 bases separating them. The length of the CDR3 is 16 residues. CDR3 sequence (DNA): TGTGCCAGCAGCTTAGTGGGGACTGCAACTAATGAAAAACTGTTTTTT. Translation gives CASSLVGTATNEKLFF.

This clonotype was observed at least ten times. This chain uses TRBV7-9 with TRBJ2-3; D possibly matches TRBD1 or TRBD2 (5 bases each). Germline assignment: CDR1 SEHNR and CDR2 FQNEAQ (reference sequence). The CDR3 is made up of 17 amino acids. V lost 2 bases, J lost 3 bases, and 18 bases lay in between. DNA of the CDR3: TGTGCCAGCAGCTTATACTCGGCCGTGGGGGTTACAGATACGCAGTATTTT. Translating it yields CASSLYSAVGVTDTQYF.

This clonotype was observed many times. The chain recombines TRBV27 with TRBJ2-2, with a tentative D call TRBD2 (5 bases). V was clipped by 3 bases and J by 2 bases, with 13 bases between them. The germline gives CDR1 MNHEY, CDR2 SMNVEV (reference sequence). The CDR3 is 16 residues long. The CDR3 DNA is TGTGCCAGCAGTTTTGCAGCTGGACTCAACACCGGGGAGCTGTTTTTT. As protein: CASSFAAGLNTGELFF.

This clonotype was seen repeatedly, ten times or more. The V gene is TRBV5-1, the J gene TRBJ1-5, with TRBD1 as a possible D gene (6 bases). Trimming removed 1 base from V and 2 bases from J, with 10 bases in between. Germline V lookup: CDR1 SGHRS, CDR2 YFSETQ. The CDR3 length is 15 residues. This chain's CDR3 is CASSLTGQRNQPQHF. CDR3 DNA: TGCGCCAGCAGCTTGACAGGGCAGCGCAATCAGCCCCAGCATTTT.

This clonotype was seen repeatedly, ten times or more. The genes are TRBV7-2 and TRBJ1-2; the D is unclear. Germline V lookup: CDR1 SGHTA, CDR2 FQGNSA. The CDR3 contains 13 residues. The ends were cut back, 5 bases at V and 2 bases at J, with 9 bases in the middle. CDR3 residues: CASSADRNYGYTF. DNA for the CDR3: TGTGCCAGCAGCGCGGACCGGAACTATGGCTACACCTTC.

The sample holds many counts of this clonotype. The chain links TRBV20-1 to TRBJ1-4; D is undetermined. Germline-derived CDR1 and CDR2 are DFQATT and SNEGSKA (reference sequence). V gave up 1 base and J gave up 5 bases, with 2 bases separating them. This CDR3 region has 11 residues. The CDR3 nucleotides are TGCAGTGCTAGAGTAAATGAAAAACTGTTTTTT. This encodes CSARVNEKLFF.

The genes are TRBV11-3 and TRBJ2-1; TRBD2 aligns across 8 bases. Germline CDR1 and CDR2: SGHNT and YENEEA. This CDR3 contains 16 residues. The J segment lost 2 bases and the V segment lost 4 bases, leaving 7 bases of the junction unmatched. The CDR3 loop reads CASSYWRGAPYNEQFF. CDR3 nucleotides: TGTGCCAGCAGCTACTGGCGGGGGGCCCCCTACAATGAGCAGTTCTTC.

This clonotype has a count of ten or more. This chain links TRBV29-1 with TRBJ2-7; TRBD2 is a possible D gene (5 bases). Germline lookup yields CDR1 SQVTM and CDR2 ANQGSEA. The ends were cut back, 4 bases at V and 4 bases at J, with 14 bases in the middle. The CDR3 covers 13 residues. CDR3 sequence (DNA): TGCAGCGTTGGAGCCGGGGTGGGGTACGAGCAGTACTTC. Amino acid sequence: CSVGAGVGYEQYF.

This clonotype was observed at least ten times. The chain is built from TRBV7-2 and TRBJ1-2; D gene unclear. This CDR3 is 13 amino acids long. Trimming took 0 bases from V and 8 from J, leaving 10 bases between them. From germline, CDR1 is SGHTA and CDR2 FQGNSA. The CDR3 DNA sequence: TGTGCCAGCAGCTTAGCGGAGATTGGGGGCTACACCTTC. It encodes CASSLAEIGGYTF. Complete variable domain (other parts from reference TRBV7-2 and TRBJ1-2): GAGVSQSPSNKVTEKGKDVELRCDPISGHTALYWYRQSLGQGLEFLIYFQGNSAPDKSGLPSDRFSAERTGGSVSTLTIQRTQQEDSAVYLCASSLAEIGGYTFGSGTRLTVV.

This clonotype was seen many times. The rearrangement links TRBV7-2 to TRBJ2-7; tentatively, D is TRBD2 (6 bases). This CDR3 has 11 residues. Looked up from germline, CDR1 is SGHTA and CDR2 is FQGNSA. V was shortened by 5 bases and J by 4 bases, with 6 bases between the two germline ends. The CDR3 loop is CASSRGYEQYF. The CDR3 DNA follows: TGTGCCAGCAGCCGGGGGTACGAGCAGTACTTC.

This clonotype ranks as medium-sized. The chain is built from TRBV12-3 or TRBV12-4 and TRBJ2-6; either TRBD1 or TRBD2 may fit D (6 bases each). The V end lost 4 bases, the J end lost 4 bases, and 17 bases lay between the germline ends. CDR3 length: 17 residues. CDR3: CASSSLWGAEGANVLTF. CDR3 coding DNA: TGTGCCAGCAGTTCTCTCTGGGGGGCTGAAGGGGCCAACGTCCTGACTTTC.

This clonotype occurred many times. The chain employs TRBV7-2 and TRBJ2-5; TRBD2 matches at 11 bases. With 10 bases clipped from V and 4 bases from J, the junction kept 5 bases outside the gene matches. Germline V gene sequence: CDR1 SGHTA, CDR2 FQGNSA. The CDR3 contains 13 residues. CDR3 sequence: CANSTSGGETQYF. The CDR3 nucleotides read TGTGCCAACAGTACTAGCGGGGGAGAGACCCAGTACTTC. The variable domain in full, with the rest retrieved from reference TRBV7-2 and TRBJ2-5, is GAGVSQSPSNKVTEKGKDVELRCDPISGHTALYWYRQSLGQGLEFLIYFQGNSAPDKSGLPSDRFSAERTGGSVSTLTIQRTQQEDSAVYLCANSTSGGETQYFGPGTRLLVL.

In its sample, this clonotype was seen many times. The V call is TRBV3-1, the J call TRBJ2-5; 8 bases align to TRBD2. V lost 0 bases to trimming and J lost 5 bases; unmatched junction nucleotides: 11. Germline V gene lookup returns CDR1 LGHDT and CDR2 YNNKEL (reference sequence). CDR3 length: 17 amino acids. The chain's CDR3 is CASSQEGLALAGETQYF. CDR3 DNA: TGTGCCAGCAGCCAAGAAGGACTAGCTTTAGCCGGGGAGACCCAGTACTTC.

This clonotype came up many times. The DNA of the CDR3 is TGCAGTGCTAGACGGGACCTAGCCAAAAACATTCAGTACTTC. This codes for CSARRDLAKNIQYF. The V and J genes are TRBV20-1 and TRBJ2-4; D possibly uses TRBD1 or TRBD2 (5 bases each). The V end was cut by 2 bases, the J end by 0 bases, with 8 bases between. Germline lookup yields CDR1 DFQATT and CDR2 SNEGSKA (reference sequence). The CDR3 covers 14 residues.

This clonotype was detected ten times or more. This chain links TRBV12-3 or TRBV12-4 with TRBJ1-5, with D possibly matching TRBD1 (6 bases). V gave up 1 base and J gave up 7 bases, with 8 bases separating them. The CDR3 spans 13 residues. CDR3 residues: CASSLGGAQPQHF. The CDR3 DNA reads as TGTGCCAGCAGTTTAGGGGGGGCCCAGCCCCAGCATTTT.

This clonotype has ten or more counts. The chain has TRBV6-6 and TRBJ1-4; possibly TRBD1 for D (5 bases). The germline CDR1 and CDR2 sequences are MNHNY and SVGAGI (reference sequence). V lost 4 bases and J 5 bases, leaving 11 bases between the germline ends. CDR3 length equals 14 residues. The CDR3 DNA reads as TGTGCCAGCAGTTCCACAGGCCCCAATGAAAAACTGTTTTTT. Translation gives CASSSTGPNEKLFF.

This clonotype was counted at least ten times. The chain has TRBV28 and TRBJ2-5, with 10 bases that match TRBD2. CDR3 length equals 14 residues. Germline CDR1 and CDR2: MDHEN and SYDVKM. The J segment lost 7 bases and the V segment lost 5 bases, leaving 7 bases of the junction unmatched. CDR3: CASSPGLAAGTQYF. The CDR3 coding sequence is TGTGCCAGCAGTCCCGGACTAGCGGCGGGGACCCAGTACTTC.

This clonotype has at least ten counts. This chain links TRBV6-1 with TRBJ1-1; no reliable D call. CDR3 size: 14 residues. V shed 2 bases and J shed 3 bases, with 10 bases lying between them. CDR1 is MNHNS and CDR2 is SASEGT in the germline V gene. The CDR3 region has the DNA TGTGCCAGCAGTGAACCAAACGGGTACACTGAAGCTTTCTTT. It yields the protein CASSEPNGYTEAFF.